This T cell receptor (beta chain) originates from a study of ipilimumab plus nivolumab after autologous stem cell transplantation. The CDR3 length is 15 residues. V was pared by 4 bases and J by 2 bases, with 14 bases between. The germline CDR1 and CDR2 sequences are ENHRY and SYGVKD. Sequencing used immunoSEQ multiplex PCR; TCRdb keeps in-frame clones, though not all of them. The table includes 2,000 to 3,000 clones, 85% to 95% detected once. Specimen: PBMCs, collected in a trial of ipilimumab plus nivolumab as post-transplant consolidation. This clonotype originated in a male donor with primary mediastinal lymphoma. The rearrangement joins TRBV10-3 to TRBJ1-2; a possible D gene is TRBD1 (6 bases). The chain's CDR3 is CAISVIAGANYGYTF. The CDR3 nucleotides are TGTGCCATCAGTGTAATCGCAGGGGCAAACTATGGCTACACCTTC.